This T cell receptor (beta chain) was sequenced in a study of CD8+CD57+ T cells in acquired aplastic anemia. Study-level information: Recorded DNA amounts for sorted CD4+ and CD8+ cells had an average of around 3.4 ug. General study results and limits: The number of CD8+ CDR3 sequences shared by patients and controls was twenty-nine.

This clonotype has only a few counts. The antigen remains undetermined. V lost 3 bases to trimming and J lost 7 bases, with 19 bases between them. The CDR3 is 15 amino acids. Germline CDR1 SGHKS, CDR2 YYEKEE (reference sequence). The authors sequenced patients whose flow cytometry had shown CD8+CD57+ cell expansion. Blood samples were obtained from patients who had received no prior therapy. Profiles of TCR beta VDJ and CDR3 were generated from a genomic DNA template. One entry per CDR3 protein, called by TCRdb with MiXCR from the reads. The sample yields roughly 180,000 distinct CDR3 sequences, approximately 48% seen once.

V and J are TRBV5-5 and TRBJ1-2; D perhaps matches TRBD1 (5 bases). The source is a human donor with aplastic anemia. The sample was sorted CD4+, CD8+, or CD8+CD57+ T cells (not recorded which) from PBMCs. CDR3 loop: CASSSLGPKSSGYTF. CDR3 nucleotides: TGTGCCAGCAGCTCCCTGGGACCGAAGAGCTCTGGCTACACCTTC.